One sample yielded the 8 T cell receptor beta chains listed below, sequenced in a study of human T cells and chemical hapten exposure. As for time point: pre-sensitization, week 0. Documented treatment: therapeutic diphenylcyclopropenone sensitization with weekly scalp DPC. TCRdb itself ran the RACE reads through MiXCR, one entry per CDR3 protein. The profile shows 200,000 to 300,000 distinct CDR3 sequences, 7% to 10% of them singletons. The source material was whole blood, sampled in connection with sensitization to the hapten diphenylcyclopropenone (DPC). The receptor set was obtained from a woman between 35 and 50 years old with alopecia areata. Some clones in this sample may be carry-over from other donors' samples.

This clonotype came up a few times. CDR3 residues: CASTQGYGNTIYF. The CDR3 DNA reads TGTGCCAGCACGCAGGGATATGGAAACACCATATATTTT. This rearrangement joins TRBV28 to TRBJ1-3, with D maybe TRBD1 (5 bases). CDR3 length: 13 amino acids. V gave up 7 bases and J gave up 3 bases, with 10 bases separating them. Looked up from germline, CDR1 is MDHEN and CDR2 is SYDVKM.

The chain links TRBV12-3 or TRBV12-4 to TRBJ2-4; 7 bases are a match to TRBD1. The ends lost 5 bases at V and 3 bases at J; junction bases unmatched: 7. The CDR3 runs 15 residues. The CDR3 here is CASSHIWTGKNIQYF. CDR3 coding DNA: TGTGCCAGCAGTCACATCTGGACAGGCAAAAACATTCAGTACTTC.

This clonotype was picked up a small number of times. The genes are TRBV20-1 and TRBJ2-3; 8 nucleotides line up with TRBD2. V dropped 3 bases and J dropped 1; count of bases not matched to a gene: 6. CDR3 size: 15 residues. The germline V gene encodes CDR1 DFQATT and CDR2 SNEGSKA (reference sequence). CDR3 region: CSASGLAGRTDTQYF. Written as DNA, the CDR3 is TGCAGTGCTAGTGGGCTAGCGGGCCGCACAGATACGCAGTATTTT.

The chain has TRBV7-2 and TRBJ1-5, with no clear D. V gave up 5 bases and J gave up 8 bases, with 10 bases separating them. Per the germline V gene, CDR1 is SGHTA and CDR2 is FQGNSA. The CDR3 contains 12 residues. The CDR3 spells CASSKVGEPQHF. The CDR3 nucleotides are TGTGCCAGCAGCAAGGTTGGGGAGCCCCAGCATTTT.

The chain joins TRBV7-2 to TRBJ2-1; D remains ambiguous. CDR1 SGHTA and CDR2 FQGNSA come from the germline V gene. The CDR3 is 13 amino acids. Trimming removed 4 bases from V and 5 bases from J, with 9 bases in between. CDR3 coding DNA: TGTGCCAGCAGCTCTAACGACAACAATGAGCAGTTCTTC. This translates into CASSSNDNNEQFF.

The chain employs TRBV7-6 and TRBJ2-1; no definite D call. Germline CDR1 and CDR2: SGHVS and FNYEAQ. V lost 4 bases to trimming and J lost 0 bases, with 7 bases between them. The CDR3 is made up of 14 amino acids. CDR3 residues: CASSSSSSYNEQFF. CDR3 bases: TGTGCCAGCAGCTCCTCCAGCTCCTACAATGAGCAGTTCTTC.

Notes on this clonotype: One end of the junction does not line up with germline, which may come from a read error. The J gene is TRBJ2-3, the V gene TRBV5-1; D call uncertain. In germline, CDR1 is SGHRS, CDR2 YFSETQ. The CDR3 is 16 residues long. As DNA, the CDR3 is TGTGCCAGCAGCTTGGCGGCAGCCGTTAGCACAGATACGCAGTATTTT. This gives the protein CASSLAAAVSTDTQYF.

This clonotype was detected only a few times. The rearrangement links TRBV7-2 to TRBJ2-1; D call uncertain. The ends were cut back, 1 base at V and 2 bases at J, with 12 bases in the middle. This CDR3 is built from 16 residues. Germline loops: CDR1 SGHTA, CDR2 FQGNSA. CDR3 sequence (DNA): TGTGCCAGCAGCTTAGATAGCTCAACCGCCTACAATGAGCAGTTCTTC. It specifies CASSLDSSTAYNEQFF.